These 20 T cell receptor beta chains were sequenced from one sample in a study of blood T cell repertoires in COVID-19. The method was immunoSEQ multiplex PCR; TCRdb's version includes in-frame clones alone and lacks a portion of them. The profile shows about 250,000 clones, approximately 84% of them singletons. Material for sequencing was PBMCs or T cells enriched from blood (not recorded which). All receptors derive from a man aged 18 to 29 who had recovered from COVID-19.

V gene TRBV6-5 combines with J gene TRBJ1-5; D may be TRBD1 (6 bases). CDR1 and CDR2 from the germline V gene are MNHEY and SVGAGI. This CDR3 spans 13 amino acids. The V end was cut by 6 bases, the J end by 7 bases, with 13 bases between. For the CDR3, the DNA is TGTGCCAGCAGACAGGGACACGGCCAGCCCCAGCATTTT. Protein sequence: CASRQGHGQPQHF.

This chain links TRBV3-1 (or the pseudogene TRBV3-2) with TRBJ2-7; possibly TRBD2 for D (6 bases). This CDR3 is built from 13 residues. CDR1 is LGHDT, CDR2 YNNKEL, per germline (reference sequence). V lost 3 bases to trimming and J lost 4 bases, with 10 bases between them. CDR3 DNA sequence: TGTGCCAGCAGCCAGCCCCGGGGGTACGAGCAGTACTTC. It yields the protein CASSQPRGYEQYF.

In its sample, this clone was seen a few times. The rearrangement joins TRBV6-5 to TRBJ2-7; a weak D match, TRBD1 (7 bases). This CDR3 has 14 amino acids. V lost 2 bases and J lost 3, with 11 bases in between. Germline lookup yields CDR1 MNHEY and CDR2 SVGAGI. The CDR3 DNA follows: TGTGCCAGCAGTTACGCGGGACAGATCTACGAGCAGTACTTC. This gives the protein CASSYAGQIYEQYF.

This sequence joins TRBV11-3 and TRBJ2-5, with a possible D match to TRBD2 (5 bases). V lost 2 bases to trimming and J lost 3 bases, with 13 bases between them. Germline lookup yields CDR1 SGHNT and CDR2 YENEEA. There are 15 residues in the CDR3. In DNA, the CDR3 is TGTGCCAGCAGCTTATCCGGGGTTGGAAAAGAGACCCAGTACTTC. Encoded protein: CASSLSGVGKETQYF.

The genes are TRBV7-6 and TRBJ1-3; D might be TRBD1 (5 bases). The CDR3 is 15 residues long. In germline, CDR1 is SGHVS, CDR2 FNYEAQ. V lost 4 bases and J lost 4, with 14 bases in between. In nucleotides, the CDR3 is TGTGCCAGCAGCTGGGGCAGACAGATCGGAAACACCATATATTTT. Its translation: CASSWGRQIGNTIYF.

J is TRBJ2-2 and V is TRBV5-4, with D unresolved. Deletions cut 0 bases from V and 8 bases from J, with 5 bases between. Germline V gene sequence: CDR1 SGHNT, CDR2 YYREEE (reference sequence). The CDR3 length is 12 residues. The CDR3 here is CASSLDSGELFF. As DNA, the CDR3 is TGTGCCAGCAGCTTGGACTCAGGGGAGCTGTTTTTT.

The chain combines TRBV11-3 with TRBJ2-1, with 8 bases fitting TRBD2. The J segment lost 4 bases and the V segment lost 0 bases, leaving 14 bases of the junction unmatched. This CDR3 region has 19 residues. CDR1 and CDR2 from the germline V gene are SGHNT and YENEEA. The CDR3 loop is CASSLEGGGAGGPYNEQFF. Here the CDR3 DNA reads TGTGCCAGCAGCTTAGAGGGTGGTGGGGCGGGAGGACCGTACAATGAGCAGTTCTTC. Complete variable domain (other parts from reference TRBV11-3 and TRBJ2-1): EAGVVQSPRYKIIEKKQPVAFWCNPISGHNTLYWYLQNLGQGPELLIRYENEEAVDDSQLPKDRFSAERLKGVDSTLKIQPAELGDSAVYLCASSLEGGGAGGPYNEQFFGPGTRLTVL.

V usage is TRBV11-2 and J usage is TRBJ1-6; D might be TRBD1 (6 bases). Germline CDR1 is SGHAT and CDR2 is FQNNGV. There are 15 residues in the CDR3. Deletions cut 7 bases from V and 10 bases from J, with 20 bases between. CDR3 sequence (DNA): TGTGCCAGCACCACAGGCGGGGGGCTGAGGTCACCCCTCCACTTT. It is translated as CASTTGGGLRSPLHF. The full variable domain, rest sourced from reference TRBV11-2 and TRBJ1-6, is EAGVAQSPRYKIIEKRQSVAFWCNPISGHATLYWYQQILGQGPKLLIQFQNNGVVDDSQLPKDRFSAERLKGVDSTLKIQPAKLEDSAVYLCASTTGGGLRSPLHFGNGTRLTVT.

The chain recombines TRBV7-2 with TRBJ2-3; 8 bases align to TRBD2. The germline V gene encodes CDR1 SGHTA and CDR2 FQGNSA. This CDR3 region has 14 residues. The J segment lost 0 bases and the V segment lost 7 bases, leaving 3 bases of the junction unmatched. The CDR3 DNA reads TGTGCCAGCACGGGGGGGGTAAGCACAGATACGCAGTATTTT. This encodes CASTGGVSTDTQYF. Based on the CDR3 plus reference TRBV7-2 and TRBJ2-3, the full variable domain is GAGVSQSPSNKVTEKGKDVELRCDPISGHTALYWYRQSLGQGLEFLIYFQGNSAPDKSGLPSDRFSAERTGGSVSTLTIQRTQQEDSAVYLCASTGGVSTDTQYFGPGTRLTVL.

This clone has a handful of counts. The V gene is TRBV19, the J gene TRBJ2-7; perhaps TRBD2 as D (6 bases). V lost 6 bases and J lost 5, with 20 bases in between. CDR3 length equals 15 residues. The germline V gene has CDR1 LNHDA and CDR2 SQIVND (reference sequence). CDR3 in amino acids: CASSGSWGSGDEQYF. Written as DNA, the CDR3 is TGTGCCAGTAGCGGGAGTTGGGGCTCCGGGGACGAGCAGTACTTC. Combining the CDR3 with reference TRBV19 and TRBJ2-7 gives the whole variable domain DGGITQSPKYLFRKEGQNVTLSCEQNLNHDAMYWYRQDPGQGLRLIYYSQIVNDFQKGDIAEGYSVSREKKESFPLTVTSAQKNPTAFYLCASSGSWGSGDEQYFGPGTRLTVT.

The chain is built from TRBV5-1 and TRBJ1-2; 7 positions match TRBD1. The germline gives CDR1 SGHRS, CDR2 YFSETQ. Germline trimming cut 4 bases from V and 0 bases from J; bases unmatched to any gene: 15. This CDR3 is 18 amino acids long. The DNA of the CDR3 is TGCGCCAGCAGCAATGGGGGGACAGTCACCACTTCTAACTATGGCTACACCTTC. Residues: CASSNGGTVTTSNYGYTF.

This sequence joins TRBV6-5 and TRBJ2-2; 9 nucleotides line up with TRBD1. J gave up 6 bases and V 10 bases, and 9 bases lay outside the gene matches. Germline V gene lookup returns CDR1 MNHEY and CDR2 SVGAGI. This CDR3 contains 14 residues. DNA for the CDR3: TGTGCCACCCTGAACAGGGGGCAGGCCGGGGAGCTGTTTTTT. It yields the protein CATLNRGQAGELFF.

This rearrangement joins TRBV7-8 to TRBJ1-4; D call uncertain. The CDR3 spans 17 residues. The germline V gene encodes CDR1 SGHVS and CDR2 FQNEAQ. The V gene lost 0 bases and the J gene lost 0 bases, with 11 bases spanning the gap. CDR3 loop: CASSLARLPSTNEKLFF. As DNA, the CDR3 is TGTGCCAGCAGCTTAGCCCGGTTGCCATCAACTAATGAAAAACTGTTTTTT.

This chain uses TRBV15 with TRBJ2-3, with 7 bases lining up with TRBD2. Germline lookup yields CDR1 LNHNV and CDR2 YYDKDF (reference sequence). This CDR3 comprises 16 residues. Losses at the gene ends were 5 bases for V and 0 bases for J; bases not matched to a gene: 8. The CDR3 here is CATSGSSGESTDTQYF. In DNA form, the CDR3 reads TGTGCCACCAGCGGCTCCAGCGGGGAAAGCACAGATACGCAGTATTTT.

V gene TRBV30 combines with J gene TRBJ1-3, with D perhaps TRBD1 (5 bases). Trimming cost V 3 bases and J 4 bases, with 16 bases left between them. Germline CDR1 is GTSNPN and CDR2 is SVGIG (reference sequence). The CDR3 has 15 residues. The chain's CDR3 is CAWSPYAGYGNTIYF. The CDR3 coding sequence is TGTGCCTGGAGCCCCTACGCAGGGTACGGAAACACCATATATTTT.

Notes on this clone: One end of the junction does not line up with germline, which may come from a read error. The chain carries TRBV6-5 and TRBJ1-6; D call uncertain. The CDR3 consists of 15 residues. CDR1 MNHEY and CDR2 SVGAGI come from the germline V gene. CDR3 nucleotides: TGTGCCAGCACTTACTGGCGGCGCTATAATTCACCCCTCCACTTT. It yields the protein CASTYWRRYNSPLHF.

V is TRBV12-2 and J is TRBJ1-6; whether TRBD1, the table's D call, matches the DNA was not checked. TRBV12-2 is assigned pseudogene status. The CDR3 has 17 amino acids. The CDR3 coding sequence is TGTGCAAGTCGCCCCGGTTTTGGGGGCTGGGAGAATTCACCCCTCCACTTT. This encodes CASRPGFGGWENSPLHF.

The gene calls are TRBV4-2 and TRBJ2-2; weak D call: TRBD2 (5 bases). Germline CDR1 and CDR2: LGHNA and YNFKEQ. The CDR3 runs to 15 residues. V gave up 0 bases and J gave up 6 bases, with 11 bases separating them. CDR3 nucleotides: TGTGCCAGCAGCCAAGAAACGGTGGAGGCCGGGGAGCTGTTTTTT. Its translation is CASSQETVEAGELFF.

V and J are TRBV11-3 and TRBJ2-5; TRBD2 aligns across 8 bases. The V gene end was trimmed by 1 base and the J gene end by 1 base; junction bases not matched to a gene: 8. This CDR3 is 17 amino acids long. Germline lookup yields CDR1 SGHNT and CDR2 YENEEA. The CDR3 spells CASSLVWGAGVQETQYF. The CDR3 DNA reads as TGTGCCAGCAGCTTAGTCTGGGGAGCGGGAGTCCAAGAGACCCAGTACTTC.

V usage is TRBV10-1 and J usage is TRBJ1-2; 9 positions match TRBD1. After removal of 0 bases from V and 7 bases from J, the junction contained 6 bases not matched to a gene. Germline loops: CDR1 WNHNN, CDR2 SYGVQD (reference sequence). CDR3 length: 15 residues. CDR3 bases: TGCGCCAGCAGTGAGTCCGGGACAGGGCGACTTGGCTACACCTTC. Translation: CASSESGTGRLGYTF.